This is a list of T cell receptor beta chains from one sample in a study of molecular identifiers for immune sequencing clone quantification. Using its own MiXCR run on the PCR reads, TCRdb lists one record per CDR3 protein. The sample lists approximately 630,000 distinct CDR3 sequences; 25% were seen once. What was sequenced was naive CD8+ T cells from blood, with Jurkat cell RNA spiked in. These receptors all stem from a human donor in good health. Some libraries in this study had Jurkat cell RNA spiked in. The CDR3 runs from the conserved cysteine through the conserved F or W. A D gene is named only where the DNA matches it firmly. For some rows the clone size is stated as once, few or many, or as a class when expanded; others skip it.

TRBV12-3/TRBV12-4	TRBJ2-2	.	many	TGTGCCAGCAGTTTCGTAGCGGCGAACACCGGGGAGCTGTTTTTT	CASSFVAANTGELFF
TRBV12-3/TRBV12-4	TRBJ2-3	.	.	TGTGCCAGCAGTTTAGCGCCGCCAGATACGCAGTATTTT	CASSLAPPDTQYF
TRBV7-2	TRBJ1-5	.	many	TGTGCCAGCAGCTTCATCGCAGGTCAGCCCCAGCATTTT	CASSFIAGQPQHF
TRBV7-9	TRBJ2-5	.	few	TGTGCCAGCAGTACAGGGTACCAAGAGACCCAGTACTTC	CASSTGYQETQYF
TRBV6-5	TRBJ2-7	.	few	TGTGCCAGCAGTTACTCGAGGTGGGGCGAGCAGTACTTC	CASSYSRWGEQYF
TRBV2	TRBJ2-3	.	once	TGTGCCAGCAGTGTTAATCGGGAAACTAGCACAGATACGCAGTATTTT	CASSVNRETSTDTQYF
TRBV30	TRBJ2-5	.	.	TGTGCCTGGAGTGGTACAGGCGGACAAGAGACCAAGTACTTC	CAWSGTGGQETKYF
TRBV12-3/TRBV12-4	TRBJ1-1	.	many	TGTGCCAGCAGTTTAGCCCCATCAGGTTACACTGAAGCTTTCTTT	CASSLAPSGYTEAFF
TRBV7-9	TRBJ2-2	TRBD1	few	TGTGCCAGCAGCTCCCACGGGACAGGGGGTAAATTATGGAACACCGGGGAGCTGTTTTTT	CASSSHGTGGKLWNTGELFF
TRBV11-2	TRBJ2-3	.	.	TGTGCCAGCAGCTTAGTCAGGGAGTGGGGAGATACGCAGTATTTT	CASSLVREWGDTQYF
TRBV6-2/TRBV6-3	TRBJ1-5	.	few	TGTGCCAGCACGGCAGGGTTAGGGCAGCCCCAGCATTTT	CASTAGLGQPQHF
TRBV7-9	TRBJ2-2	TRBD2	many	TGTGCCAGCAGCTTCGGCGGGAGCACCGGGGAGCTGTTTTTT	CASSFGGSTGELFF
TRBV4-3	TRBJ2-7	TRBD2	.	TGCGCCAGCAGCCAACGACTAGCCGGTGAGCAGTACTTC	CASSQRLAGEQYF
TRBV13	TRBJ2-7	TRBD2	few	TGTGCCAGCAGCTATGGACTAGTCGACTACGAGCAGTACTTC	CASSYGLVDYEQYF
TRBV6-2/TRBV6-3	TRBJ2-1	.	.	TGTGCCAGCAGCACATTGACTAGTCGGAATGAGCAGTTCTTC	CASSTLTSRNEQFF
TRBV27	TRBJ2-7	.	many	TGTGCCAGCAGTTTCGGGCCGGAGACCTACGAGCAGTACTTC	CASSFGPETYEQYF
TRBV27	TRBJ2-7	TRBD2	.	TGTGCCAGCAGGATCGGACTAGCGGGAGGCCGCTCCTACGAGCAGTACTTC	CASRIGLAGGRSYEQYF
TRBV7-9	TRBJ2-5	.	.	TGTGCCAGCAGCTCCCACCGGGACCGCCAACAAGAGCCCCAGTACTTC	CASSSHRDRQQEPQYF
TRBV6-5	TRBJ2-3	.	few	TGTGCCAGCAGTTACGTGGCGACAGATACGCAGTATTTT	CASSYVATDTQYF